Many counts were recorded for the clone carrying this T cell receptor beta chain. Antigen unknown. The data are from a study of T cells after yellow fever vaccination. Universal primer sites and UMIs were introduced during 5'RACE template-switching synthesis of TCR cDNA. TCRdb re-analysed the 5' RACE reads in MiXCR, keeping a single row per CDR3 protein. Altogether some 300,000 distinct CDR3 sequences are present, around 4% being singletons, with the ten largest covering 23%. The V gene lost 3 bases and the J gene lost 1 base, with 9 bases spanning the gap. The CDR3 totals 14 residues. CDR1 and CDR2 from the germline V gene are KGHSH and LQKENI. Study observations and caveats: The booster response re-showed most primary clones: more than 95% CD4, approximately 90% CD8. A limited proportion of clonotypes was detected within both the CD4 and CD8 compartments.

The sequence derives from a man aged 18 to 29 who received the YFV17D yellow fever vaccine. The sequenced sample was PBMCs, obtained on the day of the yellow fever booster vaccination. V is TRBV18 and J is TRBJ2-5, with D uncertain. DNA of the CDR3: TGTGCCAGCTCACCGGGGATTATCCAAGAGACCCAGTACTTC. Translation gives CASSPGIIQETQYF.